This TCR beta chain was observed in a study of CD8+CD57+ T cells in acquired aplastic anemia. Study-level information: An average of 3.2 ug of DNA was obtained from sorted CD4+ and CD8+ cells. Points from the study as a whole: Around 27 was the count of CD8+ CDR3 sequences that patients shared with controls. CD8+ Simpson's diversity in patients was not significantly different from that in controls.

A word on this clonotype: Its specificity is unknown.

CDR3 length: 15 residues. Trimming cost V 4 bases and J 0 bases, with 10 bases left between them. Germline V gene lookup returns CDR1 MNHEY and CDR2 SVGAGI. Genomic DNA, serving as template, underwent TCR beta VDJ and CDR3 profiling. TCRdb called the reads again in MiXCR, with one record for every CDR3 protein. The top ten clones hold about 2.9% of a sample with some 180,000 distinct CDR3 sequences, approximately 46% of them seen once. The chain uses TRBV6-5 and TRBJ1-5, with a possible D match to TRBD1 (5 bases). Specimen: sorted CD4+, CD8+, or CD8+CD57+ T cells (not recorded which) from PBMCs. The source of this sequence is a human donor in good health. CDR3 in amino acids: CASSCGGNSNQPQHF. The CDR3 nucleotides read TGTGCCAGCAGTTGCGGGGGGAATAGCAATCAGCCCCAGCATTTT.